What follows are 7 T cell receptor beta chains derived from one specimen sequenced in a study of Ad26.COV2.S vaccination and SARS-CoV-2 variants. Only in-frame clones appear in the TCRdb table, and some are missing; sequencing was by immunoSEQ multiplex PCR. The sample holds roughly 410,000 clones, about four fifths seen once. Treatment reported: roughly 19 received Ad26.COV2.S at low or high dose, single or two shots; a few received placebo; per-sample allocation not given. After the first vaccine or placebo injection, samples were drawn on day 63. Sequenced material: peripheral blood, taken in a trial of Ad26.COV2.S vaccine versus placebo. These receptors were taken from a person between 18 and 59 years old who received the Ad26.COV2.S COVID-19 vaccine or a placebo.

The chain combines TRBV7-8 with TRBJ1-2; 7 bases align to TRBD1. Germline V CDR1 and CDR2: SGHVS, FQNEAQ. This CDR3 has 13 amino acids. V lost 6 bases, J lost 7 bases, and 8 bases stayed unmatched. CDR3 sequence reads: CASSRRGIGGYTF. The CDR3 DNA reads TGTGCCAGCAGTCGCAGGGGGATAGGTGGCTACACCTTC.

The genes are TRBV18 and TRBJ1-4; TRBD1 agrees at 9 bases. CDR3 length: 14 residues. The germline V gene encodes CDR1 KGHSH and CDR2 LQKENI. V lost 6 bases to trimming and J lost 5 bases; unmatched junction nucleotides: 4. CDR3 bases: TGTGCCAGCTCTCTGGGGACAGGGAATGAAAAACTGTTTTTT. Translated: CASSLGTGNEKLFF.

This chain's CDR3 is CATSRETVTGELFF. For the CDR3, the DNA is TGTGCCACCAGCAGAGAGACAGTCACCGGGGAGCTGTTTTTT. The chain is built from TRBV15 and TRBJ2-2; D possibly corresponds to TRBD1 (5 bases). This CDR3 is built from 14 residues. Trimming took off 0 bases at V and 4 bases at J, with 6 bases between the two ends. Germline values: CDR1 LNHNV, CDR2 YYDKDF (reference sequence).

In its sample, this clone was seen once. This chain connects TRBV7-9 to TRBJ1-3; 8 positions match TRBD1. The CDR3 length is 15 residues. The ends lost 6 bases at V and 6 bases at J; junction bases unmatched: 10. Germline CDR1 reads SEHNR; CDR2 reads FQNEAQ (reference sequence). CDR3 residues: CASRRTGSLENTIYF. Written as DNA, the CDR3 is TGTGCCAGCAGAAGGACAGGGTCCCTGGAAAACACCATATATTTT.

For the CDR3, the DNA is TGTGCCAGCAGCCCCCGCACATACACTGAAGCTTTCTTT. Protein product: CASSPRTYTEAFF. The genes are TRBV7-9 and TRBJ1-1; D is uncertain. The germline CDR1 and CDR2 sequences are SEHNR and FQNEAQ (reference sequence). The CDR3 consists of 13 residues. V dropped 5 bases and J dropped 3 bases, with 10 bases sitting between them.

V gene TRBV2 combines with J gene TRBJ2-5; D may be TRBD1 (6 bases). From germline, CDR1 is SNHLY and CDR2 FYNNEI. V shed 4 bases and J shed 4 bases, with 19 bases lying between them. The CDR3 is 16 amino acids. The DNA for the CDR3 is TGTGCCAGCAGTGGGGAGTCGACAGGCCGGGGAGAGACCCAGTACTTC. It translates to CASSGESTGRGETQYF.

The chain joins TRBV3-1 (or the pseudogene TRBV3-2) to TRBJ1-1; maybe TRBD1 (5 bases). The CDR3 consists of 13 residues. Germline values: CDR1 LGHDT, CDR2 YNNKEL (reference sequence). V lost 3 bases and J lost 11, with 16 bases in between. The CDR3 loop is CASSQGGGSSAFF. The CDR3 DNA is TGTGCCAGCAGCCAGGGGGGGGGATCTAGTGCTTTCTTT.